This TCR beta chain originates from a study of graft-versus-host responses after intestinal transplantation. Study background: Multivisceral, liver-intestinal, or isolated intestinal transplants were received by the recipients. Induction using anti-thymocyte globulin, followed by tacrolimus and steroids for two to three years, was given to all recipients. Study results and limitations: High graft-versus-host to host-versus-graft clonal ratios were found in allografts of patients who had graft-donor T cell macrochimerism. GvH clones occurred in recipient marrow; some first appeared in ileum or blood.

TCRdb's table, derived via immunoSEQ multiplex PCR, lists solely in-frame clones and lacks some. Seen here are tens of thousands of clones, roughly 92% observed once, and the top ten hold about 0.3%. CDR1 and CDR2 (germline): SGHRS, YFSETQ. The V and J ends lost 7 bases and 6 bases respectively, with 15 bases between them. There are 13 residues in the CDR3. Notes on this clone: The antigen remains undetermined.

This TCR was recovered from a human donor who received an intestinal transplant. The sample here was unstimulated CD4+ T cells sorted from spleen or lymph node cells, taken before intestinal transplant. The J gene is TRBJ2-3, the V gene TRBV5-1; D is unresolved. The CDR3 spells CASGPSPVDTQYF. CDR3 bases: TGCGCCAGCGGGCCCTCTCCTGTCGATACGCAGTATTTT.